These T cell receptor beta chains were read from a single sample in a study of T-cell memory formation after mild COVID-19. MiXCR, applied by TCRdb to the 5' RACE reads, yields one record per CDR3 protein. The repertoire holds 300,000 to 350,000 distinct CDR3 sequences, around an eighth seen once, with under 25% in the top ten. Sample: PBMCs or a T cell subset sorted from them (not recorded which). The receptors stem from a man aged 18 to 30 who had mild COVID-19 (a few samples of this study predate the infection). Cell type and time point are not known. Each CDR3 is given with its conserved first and last residue. The D gene is left open where the match is weak. Clone size appears in some rows only: once, few, many, or a class for an expanded clone.

>TRBJ2-3|TRBV4-3|TRBD2|.
TGCGCCAGCAGCCAAGACGGGGACTACACAGATACGCAGTATTTT
CASSQDGDYTDTQYF
>TRBJ2-7|TRBV15|.|few
TGTGCCACCAGCAGAGATCGGCGGTACGAGCAGTACTTC
CATSRDRRYEQYF
>TRBJ2-1|TRBV7-9|TRBD2|.
TGTGCCAGCAGCTCGTTAGCGGGGGGATCCTACAATGAGCAGTTCTTC
CASSSLAGGSYNEQFF
>TRBJ1-2|TRBV5-8|.|few
TGTGCCAGCACCCCCCTTCGCAGCGTCGGAGGCTACACCTTC
CASTPLRSVGGYTF
>TRBJ2-3|TRBV12-3/TRBV12-4|.|.
TGTGCCAGCAGTTTGGACTCACGCGCTAGCACAGATACGCAGTATTTT
CASSLDSRASTDTQYF
>TRBJ2-5|TRBV4-1|.|.
TGCGCCAGCAGCCAAGATAGCAGGGAGCAAGAGACCCAGTACTTC
CASSQDSREQETQYF
>TRBJ2-1|TRBV4-2|TRBD2|many
TGTGCCAGCAGCCAAGATGTAGCGGGGAGGAATGAGCAGTTCTTC
CASSQDVAGRNEQFF
>TRBJ2-1|TRBV15|TRBD2|few
TGTGCCACCAGCAGAGATCTAGCGGGGGGGCAAGAGCAGTTCTTC
CATSRDLAGGQEQFF
>TRBJ2-1|TRBV9|TRBD2|few
TGTGCCAGCAGCGCCTCGACTAGCGGGGGGGACGACTCCTACAATGAGCAGTTCTTC
CASSASTSGGDDSYNEQFF
>TRBJ2-2|TRBV4-2|.|few
TGTGCCAGCAGCCAAGAATGGCGGAGACTAAACACCGGGGAGCTGTTTTTT
CASSQEWRRLNTGELFF
>TRBJ2-3|TRBV6-6|.|.
TGTGCCAGCAGCCACACTCCGGGTACAGATACGCAGTATTTT
CASSHTPGTDTQYF
>TRBJ1-6|TRBV9|.|.
TGTGCCAGCAGCGTAGCTCGGGATAATTCACCCCTCCACTTT
CASSVARDNSPLHF
>TRBJ1-2|TRBV11-2|.|many
TGTGCCAGCAGCTTAGGTCCTTACGACAGGTCCTATGGCTACACCTTC
CASSLGPYDRSYGYTF
>TRBJ2-1|TRBV20-1|.|many
TGCAGTGCCACGGGATACTCCTACAATGAGCAGTTCTTC
CSATGYSYNEQFF
>TRBJ2-5|TRBV6-5|.|.
TGTGCCAGCAGTTACTCGACCGGGGGACGAGAGACCCAGTACTTC
CASSYSTGGRETQYF
>TRBJ2-5|TRBV7-8|.|many
TGTGCCAGCAGCTACCAGAGCGAAAGAGAGACCCAGTACTTC
CASSYQSERETQYF
>TRBJ2-6|TRBV4-1|TRBD2|many
TGCGCCAGCAGCCACCGCAAAACTAGCGGGGGTCCACCGGCGCGGGGGGCCAACGTCCTGACTTTC
CASSHRKTSGGPPARGANVLTF
>TRBJ1-1|TRBV19|TRBD1|few
TGTGCCAGTAGTATCAGACAGGGTATCATGAACACTGAAGCTTTCTTT
CASSIRQGIMNTEAFF
>TRBJ2-1|TRBV2|TRBD2|.
TGTGCCAGCAGTGAAGGTGGCGGGGGGGCCTTGGAGCAGTTCTTC
CASSEGGGGALEQFF
>TRBJ2-5|TRBV29-1|TRBD2|.
TGCAGCGTTGAACCGAGAGGGCTAGCGGGCCAAGAGACCCAGTACTTC
CSVEPRGLAGQETQYF
>TRBJ2-1|TRBV4-3|.|.
TGCGCCAGCAGCCAAGTGGGAACATACAATGAGCAGTTCTTC
CASSQVGTYNEQFF
>TRBJ1-5|TRBV2|.|few
TGTGCCAGCAGTGATCCCAGGGTCGGCCAGCCCCAGCATTTT
CASSDPRVGQPQHF
>TRBJ1-1|TRBV5-4|.|.
TGTGCCAGCTCTAAAGGTGGGGTCATACAGGGCACTGAAGCTTTCTTT
CASSKGGVIQGTEAFF
>TRBJ2-7|TRBV7-2|TRBD1|.
TGTGCCAGCAGCTCCCAGGGGGTATCCGGCGAGCAGTACTTC
CASSSQGVSGEQYF
>TRBJ1-2|TRBV7-2|.|many
TGTGCCAGCAGCTTAGCGTTCCGGGGCGAGGATGGCTACACCTTC
CASSLAFRGEDGYTF
>TRBJ2-7|TRBV7-8|.|.
TGTGCCAGCAGCTTATCGGTAGAGCAGCCCTTACCCTACGAGCAGTACTTC
CASSLSVEQPLPYEQYF
>TRBJ2-5|TRBV12-3/TRBV12-4|.|few
TGTGCCAGCAGTTTTTTCAGCCGCCAAGAGACCCAGTACTTC
CASSFFSRQETQYF
>TRBJ2-5|TRBV2|.|few
TGTGCCAGCATCCTTCCCTGGCCATCAGAAGAGACCCAGTACTTC
CASILPWPSEETQYF
>TRBJ1-2|TRBV3-1|.|.
TGTGCCAGCAGCCCCCGACCCTATTGGATCACCTTC
CASSPRPYWITF
>TRBJ2-5|TRBV29-1|TRBD1|few
TGCAGCGTCGTCCAGGGGGCGGCCCAGTACTTC
CSVVQGAAQYF
>TRBJ1-2|TRBV12-3/TRBV12-4|.|.
TGTGCCAGCAGTTTAAATCTTGGGGATGGCTACACCTTC
CASSLNLGDGYTF
>TRBJ2-3|TRBV11-2|.|.
TGTGCCAGCAGCCATGGCCGCACAGATACGCAGTATTTT
CASSHGRTDTQYF
>TRBJ1-5|TRBV9|.|few
TGTGCCAGCAGCGTATCCCCCGACGAGGGCACGGGGGTTGGTCAGCCCCAGCATTTT
CASSVSPDEGTGVGQPQHF
>TRBJ1-2|TRBV4-1|TRBD1|few
TGCGCCAGCAGCAACTGGGACAGGGGAAAGCATGGCTACACCTTC
CASSNWDRGKHGYTF
>TRBJ1-4|TRBV12-3/TRBV12-4|.|.
TGTGCCAGCAGATCCTCCGGGAAAATTGAAAAACTGTTTTTT
CASRSSGKIEKLFF
>TRBJ1-2|TRBV2|.|.
TGTGCCAGCAGGGCGGACTACTATGGCTACACCTTC
CASRADYYGYTF
>TRBJ2-2|TRBV20-1|.|few
TGCAGTGCAAATCAGGCGGGGAGCGGGGAGCTGTTTTTT
CSANQAGSGELFF
>TRBJ2-2|TRBV21-1|.|few
TGTGCCAGCAGCAAAGTTGGAGTTAGCACCGGGGAGCTGTTTTTT
CASSKVGVSTGELFF
>TRBJ1-1|TRBV12-3/TRBV12-4|.|.
TGTGCCACCACAAGGGGCCTTGAAGCTTTCTTT
CATTRGLEAFF
>TRBJ2-7|TRBV4-1|.|few
TGCGCCAGCAGCCAAGTCCTGGACACAAACTACGAGCAGTACTTC
CASSQVLDTNYEQYF
>TRBJ1-6|TRBV28|.|.
TGTGCCAGCAGTGGGCAGGGGTTTAGGGATTCACCCCTCCACTTT
CASSGQGFRDSPLHF
>TRBJ2-3|TRBV5-6|.|few
TGTGCCAGCAGCTTGACAGGTCTTGGCACAGATACGCAGTATTTT
CASSLTGLGTDTQYF
>TRBJ1-2|TRBV5-1|.|few
TGCGCCAGCAGCTGGGTAGGGGAACGGGCCTATGGCTACACCTTC
CASSWVGERAYGYTF
>TRBJ2-5|TRBV4-3|.|.
TGCGCCAGCAGCCAAGATGTGACGGAGGCTGAGACCCAGTACTTC
CASSQDVTEAETQYF
>TRBJ2-3|TRBV6-5|.|.
TGTGCCAGCAGTTACTCCGGGCCACCCGTGGGCACAGATACGCAGTATTTT
CASSYSGPPVGTDTQYF